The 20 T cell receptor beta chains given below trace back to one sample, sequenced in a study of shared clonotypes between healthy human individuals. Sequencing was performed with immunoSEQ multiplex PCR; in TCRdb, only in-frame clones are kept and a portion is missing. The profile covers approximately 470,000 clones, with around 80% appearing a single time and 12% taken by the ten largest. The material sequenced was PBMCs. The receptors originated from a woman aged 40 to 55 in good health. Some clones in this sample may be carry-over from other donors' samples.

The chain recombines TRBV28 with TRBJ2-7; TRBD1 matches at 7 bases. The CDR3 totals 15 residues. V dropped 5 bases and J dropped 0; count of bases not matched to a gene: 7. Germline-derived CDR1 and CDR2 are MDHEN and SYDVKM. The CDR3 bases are TGTGCCAGCAGTCCTCCGGACAGGTACTCCTACGAGCAGTACTTC. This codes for CASSPPDRYSYEQYF. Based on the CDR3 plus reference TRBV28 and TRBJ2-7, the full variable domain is DVKVTQSSRYLVKRTGEKVFLECVQDMDHENMFWYRQDPGLGLRLIYFSYDVKMKEKGDIPEGYSVSREKKERFSLILESASTNQTSMYLCASSPPDRYSYEQYFGPGTRLTVT.

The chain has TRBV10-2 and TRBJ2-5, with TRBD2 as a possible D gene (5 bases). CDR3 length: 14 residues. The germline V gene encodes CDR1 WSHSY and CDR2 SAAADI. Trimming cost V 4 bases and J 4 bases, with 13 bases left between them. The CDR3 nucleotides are TGCGCCAGCAGTGTTGGCGGGTCAGGAGAGACCCAGTACTTC. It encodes CASSVGGSGETQYF.

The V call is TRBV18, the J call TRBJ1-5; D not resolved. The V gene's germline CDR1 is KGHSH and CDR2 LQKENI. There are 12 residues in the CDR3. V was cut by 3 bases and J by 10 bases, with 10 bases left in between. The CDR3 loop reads CASSPRDGPQHF. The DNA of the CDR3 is TGTGCCAGCTCACCGCGAGACGGACCCCAGCATTTT. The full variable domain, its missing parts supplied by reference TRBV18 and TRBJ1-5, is NAGVMQNPRHLVRRRGQEARLRCSPMKGHSHVYWYRQLPEEGLKFMVYLQKENIIDESGMPKERFSAEFPKEGPSILRIQQVVRGDSAAYFCASSPRDGPQHFGDGTRLSIL.

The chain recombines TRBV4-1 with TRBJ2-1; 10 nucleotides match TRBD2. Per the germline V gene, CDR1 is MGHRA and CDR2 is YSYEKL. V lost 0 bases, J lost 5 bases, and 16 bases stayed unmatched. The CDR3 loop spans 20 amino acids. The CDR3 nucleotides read TGCGCCAGCAGCCAAGATACCCAACTAGCGGGACGCACACCCCACAATGAGCAGTTCTTC. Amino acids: CASSQDTQLAGRTPHNEQFF.

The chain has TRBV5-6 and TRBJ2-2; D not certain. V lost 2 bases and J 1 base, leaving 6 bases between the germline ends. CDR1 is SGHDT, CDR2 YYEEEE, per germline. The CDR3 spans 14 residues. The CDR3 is CASSFFGNTGELFF. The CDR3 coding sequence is TGTGCCAGCAGCTTTTTCGGGAACACCGGGGAGCTGTTTTTT.

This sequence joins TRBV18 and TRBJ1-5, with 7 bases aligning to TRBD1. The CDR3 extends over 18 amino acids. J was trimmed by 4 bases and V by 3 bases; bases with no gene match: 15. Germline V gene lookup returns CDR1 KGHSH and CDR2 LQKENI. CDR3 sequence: CASSPRDRDPAVNQPQHF. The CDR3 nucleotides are TGTGCCAGCTCACCTCGGGACAGAGACCCCGCTGTGAATCAGCCCCAGCATTTT.

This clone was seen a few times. Written as DNA, the CDR3 is TGTGCCAGCAGGGCCAGGGTGAGGGATCAGCCCCAGCATTTT. It is translated as CASRARVRDQPQHF. V is TRBV28 and J is TRBJ1-5, with D possibly TRBD1 on 5 matching bases. Germline V gene lookup returns CDR1 MDHEN and CDR2 SYDVKM. V lost 6 bases and J 5 bases, leaving 14 bases between the germline ends. The CDR3 consists of 14 residues.

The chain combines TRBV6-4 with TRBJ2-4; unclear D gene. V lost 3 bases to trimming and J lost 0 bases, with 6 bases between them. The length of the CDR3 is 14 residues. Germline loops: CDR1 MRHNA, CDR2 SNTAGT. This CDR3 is CASSDREAKNIQYF. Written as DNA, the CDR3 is TGTGCCAGCAGTGATCGAGAAGCCAAAAACATTCAGTACTTC.

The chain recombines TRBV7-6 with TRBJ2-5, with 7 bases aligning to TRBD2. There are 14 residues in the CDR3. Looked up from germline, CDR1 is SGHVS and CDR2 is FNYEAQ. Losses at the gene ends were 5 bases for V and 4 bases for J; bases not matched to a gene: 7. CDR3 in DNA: TGTGCCAGCAGCGGGTCGGCGGGAGTAGAGACCCAGTACTTC. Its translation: CASSGSAGVETQYF.

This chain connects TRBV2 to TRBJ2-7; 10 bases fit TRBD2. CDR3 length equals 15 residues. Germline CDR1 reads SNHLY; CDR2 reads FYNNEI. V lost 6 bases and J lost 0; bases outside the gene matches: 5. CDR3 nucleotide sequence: TGTGCCAGCAGCGGACTAGCGGCCCTCTCCTACGAGCAGTACTTC. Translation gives CASSGLAALSYEQYF. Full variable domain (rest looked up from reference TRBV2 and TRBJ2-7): EPEVTQTPSHQVTQMGQEVILRCVPISNHLYFYWYRQILGQKVEFLVSFYNNEISEKSEIFDDQFSVERPDGSNFTLKIRSTKLEDSAMYFCASSGLAALSYEQYFGPGTRLTVT.

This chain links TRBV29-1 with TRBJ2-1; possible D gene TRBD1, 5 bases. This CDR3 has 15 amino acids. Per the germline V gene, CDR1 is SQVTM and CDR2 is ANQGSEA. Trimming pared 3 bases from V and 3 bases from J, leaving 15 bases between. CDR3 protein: CSVEGRRQIYNEQFF. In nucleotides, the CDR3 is TGCAGCGTTGAGGGTCGGAGACAGATCTACAATGAGCAGTTCTTC.

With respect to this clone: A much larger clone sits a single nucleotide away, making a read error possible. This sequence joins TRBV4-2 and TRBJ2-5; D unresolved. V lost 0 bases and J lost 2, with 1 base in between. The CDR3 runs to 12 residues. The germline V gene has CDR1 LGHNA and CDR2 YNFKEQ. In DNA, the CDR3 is TGTGCCAGCAGCCAAGATCAAGAGACCCAGTACTTC. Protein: CASSQDQETQYF.

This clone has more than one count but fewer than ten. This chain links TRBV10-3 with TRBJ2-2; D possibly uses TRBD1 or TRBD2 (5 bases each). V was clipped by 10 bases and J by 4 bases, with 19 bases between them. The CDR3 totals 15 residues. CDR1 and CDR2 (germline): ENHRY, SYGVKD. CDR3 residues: CATARTGTLTGELFF. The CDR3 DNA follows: TGTGCCACAGCCCGAACCGGGACGCTCACCGGGGAGCTGTTTTTT.

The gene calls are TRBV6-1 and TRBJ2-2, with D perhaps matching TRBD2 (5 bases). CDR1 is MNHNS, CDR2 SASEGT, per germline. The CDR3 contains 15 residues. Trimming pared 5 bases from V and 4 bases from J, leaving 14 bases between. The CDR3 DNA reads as TGTGCCAGCAGTTTCCGGACTGGAATCACCGGGGAGCTGTTTTTT. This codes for CASSFRTGITGELFF.

The CDR3 DNA sequence: TGTGCCAGCTCACCCGGGACTAGCGGGAGTGTGGATCAATTGGAGAAAGAGACCCAGTACTTC. It encodes CASSPGTSGSVDQLEKETQYF. The gene calls are TRBV18 and TRBJ2-5; 14 bases align to TRBD2. V was clipped by 3 bases and J by 3 bases; unmatched bases: 18. The length of the CDR3 is 21 residues. Germline values: CDR1 KGHSH, CDR2 LQKENI.

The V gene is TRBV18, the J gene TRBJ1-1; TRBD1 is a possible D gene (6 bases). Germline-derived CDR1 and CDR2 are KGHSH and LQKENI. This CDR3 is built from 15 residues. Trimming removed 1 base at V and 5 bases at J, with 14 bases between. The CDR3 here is CASSPLVGGGTEAFF. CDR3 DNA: TGTGCCAGCTCACCACTGGTAGGGGGGGGTACTGAAGCTTTCTTT.

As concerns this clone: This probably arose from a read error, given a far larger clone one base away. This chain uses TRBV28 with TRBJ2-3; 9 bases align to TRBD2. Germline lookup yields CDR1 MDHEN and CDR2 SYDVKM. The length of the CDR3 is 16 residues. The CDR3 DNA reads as TGTGCCAGCAGTACCCCAGCGGGAGGAGCAACAGATGCGCAGTATTTT. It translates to CASSTPAGGATDAQYF.

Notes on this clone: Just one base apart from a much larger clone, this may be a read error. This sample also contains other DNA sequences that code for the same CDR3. DNA of the CDR3: TGTGCCAGCAGCGTCGGGTGGAATCAGCCCCAGCATTTT. Protein: CASSVGWNQPQHF. The V gene is TRBV14, the J gene TRBJ1-5, with unresolved D. Germline CDR1 SGHDN, CDR2 FVKESK. Trimming took off 5 bases at V and 4 bases at J, with 9 bases between the two ends. The CDR3 consists of 13 residues.

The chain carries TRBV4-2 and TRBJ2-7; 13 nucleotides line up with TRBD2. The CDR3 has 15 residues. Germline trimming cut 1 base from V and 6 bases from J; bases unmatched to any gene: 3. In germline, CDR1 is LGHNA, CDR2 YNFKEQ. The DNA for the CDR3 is TGTGCCAGCAGCCAAGTACTAGCGGGAGGGGGCGAGCAGTACTTC. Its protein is CASSQVLAGGGEQYF.

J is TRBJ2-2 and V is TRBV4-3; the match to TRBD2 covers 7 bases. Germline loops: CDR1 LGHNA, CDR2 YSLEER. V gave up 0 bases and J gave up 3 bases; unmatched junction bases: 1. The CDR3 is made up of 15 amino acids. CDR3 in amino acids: CASSQDRGDTGELFF. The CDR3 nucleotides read TGCGCCAGCAGCCAAGATCGGGGGGACACCGGGGAGCTGTTTTTT.